The next 23 T cell receptor beta chains were all read from a single sample in a study of cytomegalovirus exposure and HLA in healthy donors. In the PCR, 60 Vbeta and 13 Jbeta primers were used. The data were produced by immunoSEQ multiplex PCR, yet TCRdb's version contains in-frame clones alone and is incomplete. In the table there are fewer than 250,000 clones, 83% of which are singletons. The sequenced material came from PBMCs. The receptors shown here come from a girl between 10 and 17 years old in good health and CMV-seronegative.

This chain joins TRBV7-2 and TRBJ2-5; TRBD1 aligns across 9 bases. V lost 6 bases to trimming and J lost 11 bases; unmatched junction nucleotides: 7. The CDR3 sequence is 12 residues long. Per the germline V gene, CDR1 is SGHTA and CDR2 is FQGNSA. As DNA, the CDR3 is TGTGCCAGCAGTCACAGGGGGCGGGAGCAGTACTTC. This translates into CASSHRGREQYF.

The chain has TRBV9 and TRBJ2-2; 9 nucleotides line up with TRBD1. CDR1 and CDR2 (germline): SGDLS, YYNGEE. This CDR3 comprises 16 residues. V lost 4 bases and J lost 5; bases outside the gene matches: 9. CDR3 in DNA: TGTGCCAGCAGCACTAGACAGGGGGTATCAACCGGGGAGCTGTTTTTT. As protein: CASSTRQGVSTGELFF.

The gene calls are TRBV7-8 and TRBJ1-4; 7 nucleotides agree with TRBD1. With V trimmed by 4 bases and J by 8 bases, 10 bases remained unmatched. CDR1 and CDR2 from the germline V gene are SGHVS and FQNEAQ. The CDR3 sequence is 15 residues long. CDR3 DNA sequence: TGTGCCAGCAGCTCCCAGACAGGGATGCGAGAAAAACTGTTTTTT. It codes for CASSSQTGMREKLFF.

This clone was seen just once. The chain is built from TRBV6-6 and TRBJ2-7; no definite D call. The CDR3 spans 14 residues. The V end was cut by 5 bases, the J end by 3 bases, with 14 bases between. Germline lookup yields CDR1 MNHNY and CDR2 SVGAGI (reference sequence). The DNA of the CDR3 is TGTGCCAGCAGTCCTGACAACCGGCACTACGAGCAGTACTTC. Its translation: CASSPDNRHYEQYF.

The chain joins TRBV18 to TRBJ2-7, with 11 bases that match TRBD1. The CDR3 consists of 14 residues. Germline V gene data show CDR1 as KGHSH and CDR2 as LQKENI. Trimming cost V 3 bases and J 6 bases; bases outside gene matches: 4. The CDR3 bases are TGTGCCAGCTCACCGGACAGGGGGCGAGGCGAGCAGTACTTC. Its protein is CASSPDRGRGEQYF.

This chain links TRBV30 with TRBJ1-2; 7 bases are a match to TRBD1. The germline CDR1 and CDR2 sequences are GTSNPN and SVGIG (reference sequence). The CDR3 loop spans 15 amino acids. V lost 3 bases and J lost 1; bases outside the gene matches: 8. The CDR3 bases are TGTGCCTGGAGCCGTAAAGGGGACAGTAACTATGGCTACACCTTC. Encoded protein: CAWSRKGDSNYGYTF.

The count of this clone is one. The chain employs TRBV28 and TRBJ2-7; maybe TRBD1 (5 bases). The CDR3 spans 15 residues. Germline values: CDR1 MDHEN, CDR2 SYDVKM. The V and J ends lost 2 bases and 3 bases respectively, with 14 bases between them. The DNA of the CDR3 is TGTGCCAGCAGTTTACTGCGGAATAGGGGCTACGAGCAGTACTTC. It specifies CASSLLRNRGYEQYF.

This chain links TRBV27 with TRBJ2-7; 7 nucleotides match TRBD1. Germline CDR1 is MNHEY and CDR2 is SMNVEV (reference sequence). This CDR3 comprises 15 residues. The V gene end was trimmed by 0 bases and the J gene end by 5 bases; junction bases not matched to a gene: 7. The CDR3: CASSLSTGRLHEQYF. CDR3 DNA sequence: TGTGCCAGCAGTTTATCGACAGGGCGGCTCCACGAGCAGTACTTC.

The chain couples TRBV18 to TRBJ2-2, with a possible D match to TRBD2 (5 bases). Germline CDR1 KGHSH, CDR2 LQKENI. The V gene lost 2 bases and the J gene lost 2 bases, with 15 bases spanning the gap. The CDR3 is made up of 17 amino acids. The CDR3 DNA is TGTGCCAGCTCACCATTACTAGTCCAGACCAACACCGGGGAGCTGTTTTTT. This codes for CASSPLLVQTNTGELFF.

The chain joins TRBV4-1 to TRBJ2-4; 7 bases match TRBD2. CDR1 MGHRA and CDR2 YSYEKL come from the germline V gene. V lost 4 bases to trimming and J lost 9 bases; unmatched junction nucleotides: 6. This CDR3 has 13 amino acids. The chain's CDR3 is CASSLLGEGIQYF. The DNA of the CDR3 is TGCGCCAGCAGCCTCCTCGGGGAGGGCATTCAGTACTTC.

CDR3 in amino acids: CASSDGTGDDTQYF. CDR3 coding DNA: TGCGCCAGCAGCGACGGGACAGGGGATGATACGCAGTATTTT. The chain joins TRBV5-1 to TRBJ2-3, with 10 bases matching TRBD1. Germline V lookup: CDR1 SGHRS, CDR2 YFSETQ. The CDR3 totals 14 residues. The junction had 5 bases not matched to a gene; V was cut back by 4 bases and J by 6 bases.

This chain joins TRBV7-8 and TRBJ1-4; TRBD1 is a possible D gene (6 bases). The CDR3 spans 14 residues. The germline gives CDR1 SGHVS, CDR2 FQNEAQ. Trimming pared 5 bases from V and 8 bases from J, leaving 15 bases between. The CDR3 coding sequence is TGTGCCAGCAGCCCACAGGGAATGGAGGAAAAACTGTTTTTT. Translated: CASSPQGMEEKLFF.

V gene TRBV4-1 combines with J gene TRBJ1-1, with D possibly TRBD1 on 6 matching bases. The CDR3 totals 14 residues. Trimming removed 5 bases from V and 1 base from J, with 11 bases in between. CDR1 and CDR2 from the germline V gene are MGHRA and YSYEKL. The CDR3 bases are TGCGCCAGCAGCGGCCGGACAGAGAACACTGAAGCTTTCTTT. This gives the protein CASSGRTENTEAFF.

The chain joins TRBV4-3 to TRBJ2-7, with D perhaps matching TRBD2 (5 bases). CDR1 and CDR2 (germline): LGHNA, YSLEER. This CDR3 has 13 residues. V lost 2 bases and J 4 bases, leaving 9 bases between the germline ends. This chain's CDR3 is CASSQISGYEQYF. The CDR3 DNA sequence: TGCGCCAGCAGCCAAATTTCGGGGTACGAGCAGTACTTC.

The chain employs TRBV27 and TRBJ1-5, with 9 positions matching TRBD1. Germline loops: CDR1 MNHEY, CDR2 SMNVEV (reference sequence). CDR3 length: 14 amino acids. The ends lost 8 bases at V and 2 bases at J; junction bases unmatched: 4. This chain's CDR3 is CASPRQGGNQPQHF. The CDR3 nucleotides read TGTGCCAGCCCTCGACAGGGGGGCAATCAGCCCCAGCATTTT.

The rearrangement links TRBV5-6 to TRBJ1-6; 8 positions match TRBD1. This CDR3 comprises 15 residues. The V gene end was trimmed by 4 bases and the J gene end by 8 bases; junction bases not matched to a gene: 8. Germline-derived CDR1 and CDR2 are SGHDT and YYEEEE. For the CDR3, the DNA is TGTGCCAGCAGCCCCGGACAGGGTCAATATTCACCCCTCCACTTT. Protein sequence: CASSPGQGQYSPLHF. Using reference TRBV5-6 and TRBJ1-6 for the parts outside the CDR3, the full variable domain is DAGVTQSPTHLIKTRGQQVTLRCSPKSGHDTVSWYQQALGQGPQFIFQYYEEEERQRGNFPDRFSGHQFPNYSSELNVNALLLGDSALYLCASSPGQGQYSPLHFGNGTRLTVT.

CDR3 DNA: TGCGCCAGCAGCCAACAGGTGGGGGGGGCAGATACGCAGTATTTT. It specifies CASSQQVGGADTQYF. The V and J genes are TRBV4-3 and TRBJ2-3; TRBD2 matches 7 bases. V was pared by 2 bases and J by 4 bases, with 6 bases of the junction left unmatched. CDR3 size: 15 residues. The germline gives CDR1 LGHNA, CDR2 YSLEER.

This chain uses TRBV7-2 with TRBJ2-7, with D perhaps TRBD2 (6 bases). The V end lost 5 bases, the J end lost 1 base, and 12 bases lay between the germline ends. This CDR3 is built from 14 residues. Germline CDR1 is SGHTA and CDR2 is FQGNSA. The CDR3 region has the DNA TGTGCCAGCAGCACAAACGCGGGATCCTACGAGCAGTACTTC. This encodes CASSTNAGSYEQYF.

The J gene is TRBJ2-5, the V gene TRBV28; 7 bases are shared with TRBD1. Germline assignment: CDR1 MDHEN and CDR2 SYDVKM. This CDR3 has 13 residues. J was trimmed by 2 bases and V by 8 bases; bases with no gene match: 5. CDR3 sequence: CASGPGQQETQYF. CDR3 DNA: TGTGCCAGCGGACCGGGACAGCAAGAGACCCAGTACTTC. Full variable domain (rest looked up from reference TRBV28 and TRBJ2-5): DVKVTQSSRYLVKRTGEKVFLECVQDMDHENMFWYRQDPGLGLRLIYFSYDVKMKEKGDIPEGYSVSREKKERFSLILESASTNQTSMYLCASGPGQQETQYFGPGTRLLVL.

The V call is TRBV7-2, the J call TRBJ1-4, with D perhaps TRBD1 (6 bases). Germline V lookup: CDR1 SGHTA, CDR2 FQGNSA. The CDR3 loop spans 15 amino acids. The V gene lost 0 bases and the J gene lost 5 bases, with 10 bases spanning the gap. CDR3 protein: CASSLAGAANEKLFF. CDR3 bases: TGTGCCAGCAGCTTAGCGGGGGCCGCAAATGAAAAACTGTTTTTT.

This clone was picked up many times. The rearrangement uses TRBV7-9 and TRBJ2-7; TRBD2 might be the D (5 bases). CDR1 is SEHNR, CDR2 FQNEAQ, per germline (reference sequence). Between the trimmed V and J ends, which lost 0 bases and 0 bases, there was a span of 6 bases. The CDR3 runs 14 residues. CDR3 in amino acids: CASSLAGSSYEQYF. As DNA, the CDR3 is TGTGCCAGCAGCTTAGCAGGGAGCTCCTACGAGCAGTACTTC. Looking up the rest from reference TRBV7-9 and TRBJ2-7 gives the full variable domain: DTGVSQNPRHKITKRGQNVTFRCDPISEHNRLYWYRQTLGQGPEFLTYFQNEAQLEKSRLLSDRFSAERPKGSFSTLEIQRTEQGDSAMYLCASSLAGSSYEQYFGPGTRLTVT.

This clone was seen just once. The chain uses TRBV27 and TRBJ1-5, with D uncertain. V gave up 2 bases and J gave up 3 bases, with 11 bases separating them. This CDR3 contains 15 residues. Germline lookup yields CDR1 MNHEY and CDR2 SMNVEV (reference sequence). CDR3 region: CASSLKTTINQPQHF. CDR3 DNA: TGTGCCAGCAGTTTAAAGACAACCATCAATCAGCCCCAGCATTTT.

The chain recombines TRBV7-6 with TRBJ2-1, with TRBD2 matching 7 bases. This CDR3 is 20 amino acids long. The ends lost 0 bases at V and 7 bases at J; junction bases unmatched: 21. Per germline, CDR1 SGHVS and CDR2 FNYEAQ. The CDR3 loop reads CASSLASWEGPRVVGNEQFF. The CDR3 DNA follows: TGTGCCAGCAGCTTAGCATCGTGGGAGGGCCCTAGAGTTGTGGGTAATGAGCAGTTCTTC.